The T cell receptor (beta chain) under discussion was sequenced for a study of blood T cell repertoires in COVID-19. The overall study: PBMCs, B-cell-depleted T cells, or T cells were the source of the cDNA or gDNA that made up the material.

Source study methods: How many nucleated cells were present was estimated from reference gene primer amplification. Libraries were prepared by immunoSEQ multiplex PCR; TCRdb keeps only in-frame clonotypes and omits some of them. The V and J calls and the clone size are those of that table, but D and trimming were determined from the DNA. This table has over 400,000 clones, approximately 90% appearing once. Trimming took off 5 bases at V and 2 bases at J, with 18 bases between the two ends. The CDR3 loop spans 16 amino acids. Germline V gene lookup returns CDR1 SEHNR and CDR2 FQNEAQ (reference sequence).

Sample: peripheral blood. The sequence was obtained from a woman aged 25 to 39 with active or convalescent COVID-19. The J gene is TRBJ1-2, the V gene TRBV7-9, with unresolved D. This CDR3 is CASSLLGPTENYGYTF. The CDR3 DNA sequence: TGTGCCAGCAGCCTTCTTGGGCCCACTGAGAACTATGGCTACACCTTC.